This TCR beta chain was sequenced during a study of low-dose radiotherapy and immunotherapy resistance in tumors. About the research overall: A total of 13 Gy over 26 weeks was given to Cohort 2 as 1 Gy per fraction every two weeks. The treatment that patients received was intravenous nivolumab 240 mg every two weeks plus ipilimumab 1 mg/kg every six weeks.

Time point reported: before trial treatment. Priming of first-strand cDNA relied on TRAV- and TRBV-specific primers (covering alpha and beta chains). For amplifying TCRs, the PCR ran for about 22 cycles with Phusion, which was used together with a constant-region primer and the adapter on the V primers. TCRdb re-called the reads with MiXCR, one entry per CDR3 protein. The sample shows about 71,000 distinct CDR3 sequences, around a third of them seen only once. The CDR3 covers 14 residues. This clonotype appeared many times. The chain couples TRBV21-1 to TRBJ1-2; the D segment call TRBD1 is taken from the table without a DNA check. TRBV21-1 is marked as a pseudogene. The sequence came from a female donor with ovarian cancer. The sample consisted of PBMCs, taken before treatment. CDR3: CASRQGKTNYGYTF. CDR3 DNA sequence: TGTGCCAGCAGGCAGGGAAAGACTAACTATGGCTACACCTTC.